Shown below are 5 T cell receptor beta chains from a single sample sequenced in a study of T cell changes during pregnancy in multiple sclerosis. Using immunoSEQ multiplex PCR, the repertoire was profiled, and TCRdb retains in-frame clones only, with some absent. The profile covers tens of thousands of clones, with 75% to 95% appearing a single time and roughly 3.5% taken by the ten largest. Sample: peripheral blood, taken after pregnancy. These receptors originate from a female donor in good health, enrolled as a control in a pregnancy study.

The rearrangement links TRBV25-1 to TRBJ2-5; 7 positions agree with TRBD2. CDR1 is MGHDK, CDR2 SYGVNS, per germline. J was trimmed by 2 bases and V by 3 bases; bases with no gene match: 6. The CDR3 consists of 15 residues. The CDR3 reads CASSDLGGTQETQYF. The CDR3 bases are TGTGCCAGCAGTGATTTGGGGGGGACTCAAGAGACCCAGTACTTC. Drawing the rest from reference TRBV25-1 and TRBJ2-5, the complete variable domain is EADIYQTPRYLVIGTGKKITLECSQTMGHDKMYWYQQDPGMELHLIHYSYGVNSTEKGDLSSESTVSRIRTEHFPLTLESARPSHTSQYLCASSDLGGTQETQYFGPGTRLLVL.

The V gene is TRBV7-2, the J gene TRBJ2-1; D ambiguous. V shed 4 bases and J shed 8 bases, with 12 bases lying between them. The germline V gene has CDR1 SGHTA and CDR2 FQGNSA. The CDR3 contains 13 residues. CDR3 in DNA: TGTGCCAGCAGCTCCGTCGACTGGGATGAGCAGTTCTTC. Translation: CASSSVDWDEQFF.

The rearrangement joins TRBV13 to TRBJ2-3, with D perhaps matching TRBD2 (5 bases). Trimming took 2 bases from V and 6 from J, leaving 15 bases between them. Germline lookup yields CDR1 PRHDT and CDR2 FYEKMQ (reference sequence). There are 15 residues in the CDR3. Written as DNA, the CDR3 is TGTGCCAGCAGCTTAATCCCGGGGAGTCTTGATACGCAGTATTTT. Its protein is CASSLIPGSLDTQYF.

V is TRBV6-5 and J is TRBJ1-6; TRBD1 is a possible D gene (6 bases). Germline V gene data show CDR1 as MNHEY and CDR2 as SVGAGI. Trimming shortened V by 9 bases and J by 5 bases, and 17 bases separated the two germline ends. CDR3 length: 15 residues. The CDR3 sequence is CASNWNRANNSPLHF. DNA for the CDR3: TGTGCCAGTAACTGGAACAGGGCTAATAATTCACCCCTCCACTTT.

J is TRBJ1-2 and V is TRBV28; D may be TRBD1 (6 bases). Per the germline V gene, CDR1 is MDHEN and CDR2 is SYDVKM. With 6 bases removed from V and 6 bases from J, the gap between germline ends came to 11 bases. The CDR3 covers 12 residues. Written as DNA, the CDR3 is TGTGCCAGCAGGACAGGTGATGATGGCTACACCTTC. It translates to CASRTGDDGYTF.